This T cell receptor beta chain stems from a study of cytomegalovirus exposure and HLA in healthy donors. The primer mix had 60 Vbeta and 13 Jbeta primers. Methods used by the authors: Later work found around 80 million unique TCR beta chains, with around 10 million shared. Sequencing used immunoSEQ multiplex PCR; TCRdb keeps in-frame clones, though not all of them. That table is the source of V, J and clone size, and D and trimming were worked out from the DNA. The sample lists about 200,000 clones, 82% occurring once. Notes on the study in general: The authors assumed roughly uniform sequencing depth across donors for presence/absence analyses. As a later analysis showed, a missense DCLRE1C variant was linked to trimming of TCR beta V- and J-genes. With DRB1 most and HLA-C fewest, TCR association rates differed between HLA loci in a later analysis.

Germline-derived CDR1 and CDR2 are SGHVS and FNYEAQ. This CDR3 is built from 15 residues. Trimming cost V 4 bases and J 3 bases; bases outside gene matches: 3. Concerning this clone: What it binds is not known.

This TCR was recovered from a woman between 35 and 50 years old in good health and CMV-seronegative. The sample was PBMCs. The V and J genes are TRBV7-6 and TRBJ2-1; 10 nucleotides match TRBD2. The CDR3 here is CASSSLAGDYNEQFF. CDR3 in DNA: TGTGCCAGCAGCTCCCTAGCGGGAGACTACAATGAGCAGTTCTTC. The full variable domain, in which reference TRBV7-6 and TRBJ2-1 provide the parts outside the CDR3, is GAGVSQSPRYKVTKRGQDVALRCDPISGHVSLYWYRQALGQGPEFLTYFNYEAQQDKSGLPNDRFSAERPEGSISTLTIQRTEQRDSAMYRCASSSLAGDYNEQFFGPGTRLTVL.